This TCR beta chain was profiled in a study of T cell repertoires in cytomegalovirus infection. Study background: CMV epitopes, recently identified HLA-C-restricted and well-studied HLA-B-restricted, were used. Evidence of both CMV infection and a matching HLA type came from public TCR beta signatures. Notes on the study in general: CMV-specific TCR beta clonotypes restricted by HLA-C dominated the ex vivo response.

The length of the CDR3 is 15 residues. Trimming removed 2 bases from V and 1 base from J, with 11 bases in between. CDR1 is SGHVS, CDR2 FQNEAQ, per germline. This clonotype was detected many times. Antigen unknown. From the reads, TCRdb called clonotypes with MiXCR, one entry per CDR3 protein. The data hold approximately 730,000 distinct CDR3 sequences, with about 27% observed a single time. V and J are TRBV7-8 and TRBJ1-1; D remains unclear. The sample consisted of cultured CD8+ T cells from PBMCs, taken from culture after CMV antigen stimulation. The clonotype originates from a human donor in good health (CMV status not recorded). Some clones in this sample may be carry-over from other donors' samples. The CDR3 nucleotides read TGTGCCAGCAGCTTAACCCCACGGACGAACACTGAAGCTTTCTTT. Amino acids: CASSLTPRTNTEAFF.